This entry lists 8 T cell receptor beta chains sequenced from one sample in a study of blood T cell repertoires in COVID-19. Some clones are missing from TCRdb's copy, which holds only in-frame ones; the method was immunoSEQ multiplex PCR. The table has 300,000 to 400,000 clones, more than 75% seen once; the top ten hold approximately 2.4%. The source material was peripheral blood. These receptors were collected from a woman aged 55-69 years with COVID-19, enrolled during active disease.

This chain connects TRBV7-8 to TRBJ2-7; D not resolved. The CDR3 is 13 residues long. Germline V CDR1 and CDR2: SGHVS, FQNEAQ. Trimming cost V 1 base and J 3 bases, with 7 bases left between them. CDR3 residues: CASSLVHLYEQYF. The CDR3 DNA is TGTGCCAGCAGCTTAGTACATCTCTACGAGCAGTACTTC.

The chain links TRBV5-1 to TRBJ1-2, with TRBD1 identical over 9 bases. V gave up 0 bases and J gave up 7 bases; unmatched junction bases: 7. CDR1 SGHRS and CDR2 YFSETQ come from the germline V gene. The CDR3 spans 15 residues. The chain's CDR3 is CASSLEGQGRSGYTF. The CDR3 coding sequence is TGCGCCAGCAGCTTGGAAGGACAGGGGCGCTCTGGCTACACCTTC.

The chain couples TRBV18 to TRBJ1-6, with no clear D. There are 15 residues in the CDR3. Trimming stripped 4 bases from V and 5 bases from J, with 12 bases between. CDR1 and CDR2 from the germline V gene are KGHSH and LQKENI. As DNA, the CDR3 is TGTGCCAGCTCACTGGCTAGAGCTGATAATTCACCCCTCCACTTT. This gives the protein CASSLARADNSPLHF.

As DNA, the CDR3 is TGTGCCAGCAGCCACCTGATGAGGGCAGGGGACTATGGCTACACCTTC. This encodes CASSHLMRAGDYGYTF. The chain couples TRBV7-2 to TRBJ1-2; weak D call: TRBD1 (6 bases). The CDR3 is 16 amino acids. Trimming shortened V by 5 bases and J by 3 bases, and 19 bases separated the two germline ends. Germline V CDR1 and CDR2: SGHTA, FQGNSA.

V usage is TRBV6-5 and J usage is TRBJ1-5, with 7 bases that match TRBD1. This CDR3 has 14 residues. The trim removed 7 bases at V and 4 bases at J, leaving 7 bases unmatched. Germline CDR1 MNHEY, CDR2 SVGAGI. The CDR3 spells CASTAGGPNQPQHF. CDR3 in DNA: TGTGCCAGCACTGCAGGGGGGCCTAATCAGCCCCAGCATTTT.

CDR3: CASGTDSLNTEAFF. In DNA, the CDR3 is TGTGCCAGCGGCACAGACAGCCTGAACACTGAAGCTTTCTTT. The chain uses TRBV6-5 and TRBJ1-1; possible D gene TRBD1, 5 bases. CDR3 size: 14 residues. CDR1 and CDR2 from the germline V gene are MNHEY and SVGAGI. Trimming removed 8 bases at V and 0 bases at J, with 13 bases between.

This clone appeared once. This chain uses TRBV7-2 with TRBJ2-1; D is ambiguous. The V and J ends lost 1 base and 0 bases respectively, with 10 bases between them. CDR1 and CDR2 from the germline V gene are SGHTA and FQGNSA. This CDR3 comprises 16 residues. DNA for the CDR3: TGTGCCAGCAGCTTAGAGGCGGATAGCTCCTACAATGAGCAGTTCTTC. Protein: CASSLEADSSYNEQFF.

The chain combines TRBV10-2 with TRBJ2-1; 9 bases match TRBD2. The germline CDR1 and CDR2 sequences are WSHSY and SAAADI. With 4 bases clipped from V and 0 bases from J, the junction kept 16 bases outside the gene matches. This CDR3 region has 20 residues. In DNA, the CDR3 is TGCGCCAGCAGTGGACTAGCGGCCGGTCTAGACGCGAGCTCCTACAATGAGCAGTTCTTC. It is translated as CASSGLAAGLDASSYNEQFF.